This T cell receptor beta chain derives from a study of cytomegalovirus exposure and HLA in healthy donors. Study-wide results and limits: Later analysis associated a missense DCLRE1C variant with TCR beta V- and J-gene trimming. Most TCR sequences were uncommon, yet certain public TCRs appeared in many donors.

V shed 6 bases and J shed 0 bases, with 14 bases lying between them. Germline V gene lookup returns CDR1 SGDLS and CDR2 YYNGEE. CDR3 length equals 15 residues. PCR was performed using 60 Vbeta and 13 Jbeta primers. The assay was immunoSEQ multiplex PCR, and TCRdb's table has in-frame clones only and misses some. The sample totals about 30,000 clones; its top ten clones hold less than 6%. Turning to this clone: Its antigen is not known.

This TCR was recovered from a female donor in good health and CMV-seronegative. Sequenced: PBMCs. V usage is TRBV9 and J usage is TRBJ2-3, with a possible D match to TRBD2 (7 bases). CDR3 coding DNA: TGTGCCAGCAATAGGGGGGGCATTAGCACAGATACGCAGTATTTT. Protein sequence: CASNRGGISTDTQYF.